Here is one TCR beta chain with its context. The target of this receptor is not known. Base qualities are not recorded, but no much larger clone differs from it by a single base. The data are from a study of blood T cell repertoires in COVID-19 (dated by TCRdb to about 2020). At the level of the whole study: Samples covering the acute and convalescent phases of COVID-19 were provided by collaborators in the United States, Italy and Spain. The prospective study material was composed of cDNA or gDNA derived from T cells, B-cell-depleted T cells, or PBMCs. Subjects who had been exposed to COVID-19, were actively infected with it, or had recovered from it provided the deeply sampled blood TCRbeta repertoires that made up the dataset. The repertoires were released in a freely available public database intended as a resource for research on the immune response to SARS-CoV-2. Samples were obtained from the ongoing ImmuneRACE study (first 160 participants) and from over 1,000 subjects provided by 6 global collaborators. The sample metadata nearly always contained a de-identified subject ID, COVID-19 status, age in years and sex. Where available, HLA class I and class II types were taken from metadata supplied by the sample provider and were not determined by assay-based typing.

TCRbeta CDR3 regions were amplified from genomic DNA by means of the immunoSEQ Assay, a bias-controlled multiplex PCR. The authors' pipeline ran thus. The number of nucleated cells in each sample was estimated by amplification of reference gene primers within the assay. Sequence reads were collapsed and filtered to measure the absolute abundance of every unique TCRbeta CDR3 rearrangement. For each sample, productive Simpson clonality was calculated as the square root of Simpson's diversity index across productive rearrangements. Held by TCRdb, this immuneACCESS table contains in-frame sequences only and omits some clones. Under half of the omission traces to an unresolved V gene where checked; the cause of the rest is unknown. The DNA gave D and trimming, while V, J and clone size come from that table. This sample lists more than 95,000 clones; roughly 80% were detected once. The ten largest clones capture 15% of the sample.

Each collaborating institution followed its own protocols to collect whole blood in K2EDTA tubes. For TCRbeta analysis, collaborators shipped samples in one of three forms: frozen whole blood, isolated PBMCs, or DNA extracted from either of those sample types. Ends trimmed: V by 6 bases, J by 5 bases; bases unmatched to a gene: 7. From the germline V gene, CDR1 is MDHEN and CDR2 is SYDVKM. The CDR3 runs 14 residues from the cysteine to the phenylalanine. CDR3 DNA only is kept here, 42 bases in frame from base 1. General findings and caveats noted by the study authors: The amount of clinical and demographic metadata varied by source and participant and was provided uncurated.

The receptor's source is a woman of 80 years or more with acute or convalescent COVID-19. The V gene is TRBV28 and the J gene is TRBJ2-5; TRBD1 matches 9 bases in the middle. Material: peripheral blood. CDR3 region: CASRQTGGSETQYF. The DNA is TGTGCCAGCAGACAAACAGGGGGCAGCGAGACCCAGTACTTC.